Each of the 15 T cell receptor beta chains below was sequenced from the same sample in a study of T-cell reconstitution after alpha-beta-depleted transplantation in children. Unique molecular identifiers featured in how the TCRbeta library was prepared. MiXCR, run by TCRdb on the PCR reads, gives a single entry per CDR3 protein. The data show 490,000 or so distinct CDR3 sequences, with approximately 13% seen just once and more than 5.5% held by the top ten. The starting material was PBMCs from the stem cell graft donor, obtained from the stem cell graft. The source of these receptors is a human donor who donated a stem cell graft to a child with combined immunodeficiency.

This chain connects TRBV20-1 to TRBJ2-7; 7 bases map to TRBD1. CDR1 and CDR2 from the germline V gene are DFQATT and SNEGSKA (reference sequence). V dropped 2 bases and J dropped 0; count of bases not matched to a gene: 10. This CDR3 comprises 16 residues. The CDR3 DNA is TGCAGTGCTAGACCCCGAGGGACAGTAAGCTCCTACGAGCAGTACTTC. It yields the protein CSARPRGTVSSYEQYF.

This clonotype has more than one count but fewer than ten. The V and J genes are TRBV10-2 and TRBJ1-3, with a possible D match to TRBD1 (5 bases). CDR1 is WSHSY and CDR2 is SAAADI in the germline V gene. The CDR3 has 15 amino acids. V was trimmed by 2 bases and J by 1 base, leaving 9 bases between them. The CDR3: CASSEQGSSGNTIYF. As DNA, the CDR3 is TGCGCCAGCAGTGAGCAGGGAAGTTCTGGAAACACCATATATTTT.

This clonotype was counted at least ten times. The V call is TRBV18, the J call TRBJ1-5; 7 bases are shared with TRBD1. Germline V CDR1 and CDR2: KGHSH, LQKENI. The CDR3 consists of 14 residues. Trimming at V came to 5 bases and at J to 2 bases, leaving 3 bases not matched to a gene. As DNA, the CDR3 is TGTGCCAGCTCAGCGGGACAGCGCAATCAGCCCCAGCATTTT. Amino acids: CASSAGQRNQPQHF.

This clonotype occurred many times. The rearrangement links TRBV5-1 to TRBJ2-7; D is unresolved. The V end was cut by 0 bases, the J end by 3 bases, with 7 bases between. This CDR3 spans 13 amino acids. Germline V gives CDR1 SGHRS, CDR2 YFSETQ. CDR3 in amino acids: CASSLGLDYEQYF. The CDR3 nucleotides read TGCGCCAGCAGCTTGGGACTTGACTACGAGCAGTACTTC. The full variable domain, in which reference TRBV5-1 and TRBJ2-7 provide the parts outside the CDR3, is KAGVTQTPRYLIKTRGQQVTLSCSPISGHRSVSWYQQTPGQGLQFLFEYFSETQRNKGNFPGRFSGRQFSNSRSEMNVSTLELGDSALYLCASSLGLDYEQYFGPGTRLTVT.

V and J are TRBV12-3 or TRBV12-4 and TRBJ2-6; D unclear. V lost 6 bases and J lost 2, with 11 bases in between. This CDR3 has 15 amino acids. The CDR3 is CASRARVAGANVLTF. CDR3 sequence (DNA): TGTGCCAGCAGGGCTAGGGTGGCTGGGGCCAACGTCCTGACTTTC.

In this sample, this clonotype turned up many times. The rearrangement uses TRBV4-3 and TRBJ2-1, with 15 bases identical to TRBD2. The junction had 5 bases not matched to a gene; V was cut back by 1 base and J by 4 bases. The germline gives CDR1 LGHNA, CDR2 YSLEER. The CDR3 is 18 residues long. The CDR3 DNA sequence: TGCGCCAGCAGCCAAGGGACTAGCGGGGGGGGCTCGTACAATGAGCAGTTCTTC. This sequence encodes CASSQGTSGGGSYNEQFF.

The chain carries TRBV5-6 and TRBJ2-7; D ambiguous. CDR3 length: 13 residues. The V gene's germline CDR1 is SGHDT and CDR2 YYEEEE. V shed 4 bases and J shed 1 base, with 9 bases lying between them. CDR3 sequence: CASSLPYSYEQYF. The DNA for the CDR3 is TGTGCCAGCAGCCTCCCGTATTCCTACGAGCAGTACTTC.

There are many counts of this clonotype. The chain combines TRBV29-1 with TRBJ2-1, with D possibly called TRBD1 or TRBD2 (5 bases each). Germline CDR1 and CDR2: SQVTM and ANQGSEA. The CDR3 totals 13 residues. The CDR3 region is CAVGTAVYNEQFF. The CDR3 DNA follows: TGCGCCGTTGGGACCGCCGTCTACAATGAGCAGTTCTTC.

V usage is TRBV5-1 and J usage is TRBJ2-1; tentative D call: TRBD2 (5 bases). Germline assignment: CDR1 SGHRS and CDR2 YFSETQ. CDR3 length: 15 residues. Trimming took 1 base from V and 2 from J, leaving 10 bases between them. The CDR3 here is CASSLLGITYNEQFF. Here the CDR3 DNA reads TGCGCCAGCAGCTTGCTCGGGATTACCTACAATGAGCAGTTCTTC.

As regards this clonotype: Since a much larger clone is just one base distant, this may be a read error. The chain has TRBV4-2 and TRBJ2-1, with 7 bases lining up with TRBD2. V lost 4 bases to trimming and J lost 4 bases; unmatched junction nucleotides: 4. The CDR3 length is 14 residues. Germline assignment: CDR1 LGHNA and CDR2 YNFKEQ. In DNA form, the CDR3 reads TGTGCCAGCAGCCGGCGGGAGTTATACAATGAGCAGTTCTTC. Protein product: CASSRRELYNEQFF.

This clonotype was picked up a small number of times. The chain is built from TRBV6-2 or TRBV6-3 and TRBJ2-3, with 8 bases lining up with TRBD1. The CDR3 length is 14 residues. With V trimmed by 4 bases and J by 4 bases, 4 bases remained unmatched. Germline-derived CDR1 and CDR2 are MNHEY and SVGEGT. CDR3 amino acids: CASSWQGAADTQYF. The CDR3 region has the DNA TGTGCCAGCAGTTGGCAGGGGGCAGCAGATACGCAGTATTTT.

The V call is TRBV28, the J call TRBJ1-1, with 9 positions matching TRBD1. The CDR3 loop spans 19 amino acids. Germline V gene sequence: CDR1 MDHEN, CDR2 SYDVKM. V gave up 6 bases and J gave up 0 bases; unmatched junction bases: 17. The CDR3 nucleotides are TGTGCCAGCAGCGCCCCCGGGACAGGGTTCGGAGGCATGAACACTGAAGCTTTCTTT. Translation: CASSAPGTGFGGMNTEAFF.

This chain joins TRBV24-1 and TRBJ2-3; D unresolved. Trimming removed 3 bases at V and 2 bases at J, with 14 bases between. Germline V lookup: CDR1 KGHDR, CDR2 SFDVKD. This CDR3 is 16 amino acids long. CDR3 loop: CATSDELWGNTDTQYF. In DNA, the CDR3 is TGTGCCACCAGTGATGAGTTATGGGGTAACACAGATACGCAGTATTTT.

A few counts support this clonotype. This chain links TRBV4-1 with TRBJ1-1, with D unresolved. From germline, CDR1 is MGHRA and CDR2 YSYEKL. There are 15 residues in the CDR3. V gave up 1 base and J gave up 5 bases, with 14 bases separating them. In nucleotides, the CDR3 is TGCGCCAGCAGCCAAGCAAACGTGGGGAGGACTGAAGCTTTCTTT. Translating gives CASSQANVGRTEAFF.

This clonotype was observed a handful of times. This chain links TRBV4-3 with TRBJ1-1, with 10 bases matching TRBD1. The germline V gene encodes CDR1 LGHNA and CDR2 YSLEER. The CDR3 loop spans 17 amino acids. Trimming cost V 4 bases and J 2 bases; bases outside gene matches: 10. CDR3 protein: CASSPVRDRGLNTEAFF. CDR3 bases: TGCGCCAGCAGCCCCGTCCGGGACAGGGGACTTAACACTGAAGCTTTCTTT.